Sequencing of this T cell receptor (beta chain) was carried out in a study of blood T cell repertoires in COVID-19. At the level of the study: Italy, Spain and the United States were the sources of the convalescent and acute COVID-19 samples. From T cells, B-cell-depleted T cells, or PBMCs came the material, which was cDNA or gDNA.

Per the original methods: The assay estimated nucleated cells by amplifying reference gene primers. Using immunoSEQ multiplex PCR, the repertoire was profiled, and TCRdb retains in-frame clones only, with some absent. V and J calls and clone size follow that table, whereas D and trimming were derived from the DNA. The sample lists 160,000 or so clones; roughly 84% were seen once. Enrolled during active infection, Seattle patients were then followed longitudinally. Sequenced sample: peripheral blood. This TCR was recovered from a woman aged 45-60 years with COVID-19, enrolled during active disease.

The CDR3 region is CASSPPEPYEQYF. The CDR3 DNA sequence: TGTGCCAGCAGCCCCCCCGAGCCCTACGAGCAGTACTTC. V is TRBV28 and J is TRBJ2-7, with D hard to call. This CDR3 comprises 13 residues. V was trimmed by 6 bases and J by 2 bases, leaving 11 bases between them. The germline V gene encodes CDR1 MDHEN and CDR2 SYDVKM.